The source of this TCR beta chain is a study of shared clonotypes between healthy human individuals. The wider study: Donors were a couple of women and a few men aged 18 to 49.

Each replicate PCR on the sorted subsets used approximately 200 ng DNA (approximately 27,000 T cell genomes). The assay was immunoSEQ multiplex PCR, and TCRdb's table has in-frame clones only and misses some. The sample includes 760,000 or so clones, 96% of them seen just once. General study findings and limits: Clonotype sharing among donors, it was expected, would be affected by sequencing depth.

A remark on this clone: Its specificity is unknown.

The naive CD8 population came from CD45RO-negative cells selected for CCR7, without terminally differentiated effector memory CD45RA+ cells. Adult Caucasians living in Nashville, Tennessee made up all of the donors. This TCR came from a man aged 25-40 years in good health. The sequenced material came from naive CD8+ T cells sorted from blood.

CDR3 sequence reads: CASSLSGFGSYNEQFF. In nucleotides, the CDR3 is TGTGCCAGCAGTTTATCGGGGTTTGGTTCCTACAATGAGCAGTTCTTC. V gene TRBV27 combines with J gene TRBJ2-1; D unclear. The V end was cut by 0 bases, the J end by 1 base, with 10 bases between. The CDR3 length is 16 residues. Germline values: CDR1 MNHEY, CDR2 SMNVEV (reference sequence).